A selection of T cell receptor beta chains follows, all from one sample in a study of blood T cells in healthy people across ages. TCRdb passed the 5' RACE reads through MiXCR, listing each CDR3 protein once. This table holds 1.5 million to 1.8 million distinct CDR3 sequences, 35% to 45% found once. The sample consisted of blood. These receptor sequences come from a woman aged 18 to 35 in good health. Each CDR3 is given with its conserved first and last residue. D genes are given only for firm matches. The size of a clone is reported for some rows only, either as once, few or many, or as a class for expanded clones.

V gene	clone size	D gene	J gene	CDR3 protein	CDR3 DNA
TRBV6-6	.	.	TRBJ1-2	CASSYFGRRGYGYTF	TGTGCCAGCAGTTACTTTGGCAGGAGAGGCTATGGCTACACCTTC
TRBV5-6	few	.	TRBJ1-5	CASSQNGQYSNQPQHF	TGTGCCAGCAGCCAGAACGGACAGTATAGCAATCAGCCCCAGCATTTT
TRBV30	.	.	TRBJ2-2	CAHRAGNTGELFF	TGTGCCCACCGAGCAGGGAACACCGGGGAGCTGTTTTTT
TRBV13	.	.	TRBJ1-2	CASSLGTGSYGYTF	TGTGCCAGCAGCTTAGGGACAGGCTCCTATGGCTACACCTTC
TRBV2	few	TRBD1	TRBJ2-1	CASQPGGRYEQFF	TGTGCCAGCCAACCAGGGGGTAGATATGAGCAGTTCTTC
TRBV9	.	TRBD2	TRBJ2-5	CASSVTTSGQETQYF	TGTGCCAGCAGCGTAACAACTAGCGGTCAAGAGACCCAGTACTTC
TRBV27	.	TRBD1	TRBJ2-1	CASSPPGTDNEQFF	TGTGCCAGCAGTCCCCCCGGGACAGACAATGAGCAGTTCTTC
TRBV20-1	.	TRBD2	TRBJ2-3	CSARLAGPTDTQYF	TGCAGTGCTCGACTAGCGGGACCCACAGATACGCAGTATTTT
TRBV6-5	.	.	TRBJ1-3	CASRHREPGNTIYF	TGTGCCAGCAGGCACCGGGAACCTGGAAACACCATATATTTT
TRBV2	.	.	TRBJ1-4	CASSRGFTTNEKLFF	TGTGCCAGCAGCCGCGGCTTTACAACTAATGAAAAACTGTTTTTT
TRBV4-1	.	.	TRBJ1-2	CASSQGIVSNYGYTF	TGCGCCAGCAGCCAAGGTATAGTTTCCAACTATGGCTACACCTTC
TRBV10-3	many	TRBD2	TRBJ2-1	CAISELLAGSYNEQFF	TGTGCCATCAGTGAGTTACTAGCGGGGTCCTACAATGAGCAGTTCTTC
TRBV20-1	.	TRBD2	TRBJ2-7	CSASGTSGSPHEQYF	TGCAGTGCTAGTGGGACTAGCGGGAGCCCCCATGAGCAGTACTTC
TRBV29-1	.	TRBD2	TRBJ2-7	CSVAREAAYEQYF	TGCAGCGTTGCACGGGAGGCCGCCTACGAGCAGTACTTC
TRBV7-9	.	TRBD2	TRBJ2-2	CASSLSGRAGGELFF	TGTGCCAGCAGCTTGAGCGGGAGGGCCGGCGGGGAGCTGTTTTTT
TRBV9	.	.	TRBJ2-3	CASSLWGAGSTDTQYF	TGTGCCAGCAGCCTATGGGGAGCGGGTTCCACAGATACGCAGTATTTT
TRBV27	.	.	TRBJ1-3	CASSFGRPGGNTIYF	TGTGCCAGCAGTTTTGGTCGGCCAGGAGGAAACACCATATATTTT
TRBV4-1	.	.	TRBJ1-5	CTSSQEGQGKQHF	TGCACCAGCAGCCAAGAGGGACAAGGGAAGCAGCATTTT
TRBV5-1	.	.	TRBJ2-1	CASSLRGELGDEQFF	TGCGCCAGCAGCTTGAGAGGAGAGCTGGGCGATGAGCAGTTCTTC
TRBV11-2	.	TRBD2	TRBJ2-1	CASSLDLGLSSEQFF	TGTGCCAGCAGCTTAGACCTGGGACTAAGTTCTGAGCAGTTCTTC
TRBV2	few	.	TRBJ1-1	CASVAGVNTEAFF	TGTGCCAGCGTTGCAGGAGTGAACACTGAAGCTTTCTTT
TRBV5-1	.	.	TRBJ1-5	CASGFSGGNQPQHF	TGCGCCAGCGGCTTTAGTGGGGGCAATCAGCCCCAGCATTTT
TRBV20-1	once	TRBD1	TRBJ1-5	CSASPSTGGCNQPQHF	TGCAGTGCTAGCCCTTCGACAGGGGGATGCAATCAGCCCCAGCATTTT
TRBV12-3/TRBV12-4	.	.	TRBJ2-7	CASSLFFDSYEQYF	TGTGCCAGCAGCCTATTTTTTGACTCCTACGAGCAGTACTTC
TRBV7-2	.	.	TRBJ1-1	CASSRLGAEAFF	TGTGCCAGCAGTCGGTTGGGGGCTGAAGCTTTCTTT
TRBV12-3/TRBV12-4	few	TRBD2	TRBJ2-5	CASNGGGPQETQYF	TGTGCCAGCAACGGGGGGGGGCCGCAAGAGACCCAGTACTTC
TRBV4-3	.	.	TRBJ2-2	CASSQDGTRRTGELFF	TGCGCCAGCAGCCAAGACGGGACACGGAGAACCGGGGAGCTGTTTTTT
TRBV30	few	TRBD1	TRBJ2-7	CAWGQGSYEQYF	TGTGCCTGGGGACAGGGTTCCTACGAGCAGTACTTC
TRBV6-5	few	.	TRBJ1-6	CASSFGRYNSPLHF	TGTGCCAGCAGCTTCGGACGGTATAATTCACCCCTCCACTTT
TRBV20-1	.	.	TRBJ2-7	CSARVRTRTYEQYF	TGCAGTGCTAGAGTGCGGACTCGTACCTACGAGCAGTACTTC
TRBV5-1	.	TRBD1	TRBJ2-7	CASSWGQGYYEQYF	TGCGCCAGCAGCTGGGGACAGGGATACTACGAGCAGTACTTC
TRBV7-9	few	.	TRBJ2-3	CASSKGSGTTDTQYF	TGTGCCAGCAGCAAGGGTAGCGGTACCACAGATACGCAGTATTTT
TRBV6-2/TRBV6-3	.	TRBD2	TRBJ2-5	CASSYSVVAGAKETQYF	TGTGCCAGCAGTTACTCGGTGGTAGCGGGGGCCAAAGAGACCCAGTACTTC
TRBV25-1	.	TRBD2	TRBJ2-7	CASSEAVGLAGESSYNEQYF	TGTGCCAGCAGTGAGGCGGTGGGGCTAGCGGGAGAGAGCTCCTACAATGAGCAGTACTTC
TRBV5-4	few	.	TRBJ2-1	CASSPGGASYNEQFF	TGTGCCAGCAGCCCAGGGGGGGCGTCCTACAATGAGCAGTTCTTC
TRBV7-8	few	TRBD2	TRBJ2-5	CASSLVPSGRLETQYF	TGTGCCAGCAGCTTAGTCCCTAGCGGGAGGCTGGAGACCCAGTACTTC
TRBV7-9	.	TRBD1	TRBJ1-2	CASNISDRVFYGYTF	TGTGCCAGCAACATTTCCGACAGGGTTTTTTATGGCTACACCTTC
TRBV20-1	.	TRBD2	TRBJ2-1	CSPVGGGPNNEQFF	TGCAGCCCAGTGGGCGGGGGGCCGAACAATGAGCAGTTCTTC
TRBV7-9	few	.	TRBJ2-1	CASRYRDAGWNEQFF	TGTGCCAGCAGATACCGGGACGCAGGATGGAATGAGCAGTTCTTC
TRBV20-1	.	TRBD2	TRBJ2-3	CSARRGGNTDTQYF	TGCAGTGCCAGGCGGGGGGGCAACACAGATACGCAGTATTTT
TRBV20-1	.	.	TRBJ2-5	CSLMSPETQYF	TGCAGTTTGATGAGCCCGGAGACCCAGTACTTC
TRBV30	.	.	TRBJ1-2	CAWRWGLVYGYTF	TGTGCCTGGAGATGGGGGTTAGTCTATGGCTACACCTTC
TRBV4-1	.	TRBD2	TRBJ2-3	CASSQVAGVAGRLDTQYF	TGCGCCAGCAGCCAAGTGGCGGGGGTAGCGGGAAGGTTAGATACGCAGTATTTT
TRBV5-5	.	.	TRBJ2-3	CASSKGQASADTQYF	TGTGCCAGCAGCAAAGGACAGGCTAGCGCAGATACGCAGTATTTT
TRBV15	.	.	TRBJ2-6	CATSRDYARGPSGANVLTF	TGTGCCACCAGCAGAGATTATGCCAGGGGCCCCTCTGGGGCCAACGTCCTGACTTTC
TRBV12-3/TRBV12-4	.	TRBD1	TRBJ1-1	CASSRPRTGLPPPSENTEAFF	TGTGCCAGTAGCCGGCCTAGGACAGGGCTCCCTCCGCCGTCTGAGAACACTGAAGCTTTCTTT
TRBV3-1	.	.	TRBJ1-1	CASSQDWVAGLNTEAFF	TGTGCCAGCAGCCAAGATTGGGTGGCAGGTTTGAACACTGAAGCTTTCTTT
TRBV9	few	.	TRBJ2-7	CASSKGTSGSYEQYF	TGTGCCAGCAGCAAGGGGACTTCCGGCTCCTACGAGCAGTACTTC
TRBV10-3	few	TRBD1	TRBJ1-1	CAISGGQGAYTEAFF	TGTGCCATCAGTGGGGGACAGGGGGCGTACACTGAAGCTTTCTTT
TRBV20-1	few	TRBD2	TRBJ2-3	CSARDFSGGEQYF	TGCAGTGCTAGAGATTTTTCGGGGGGTGAGCAGTATTTT
TRBV7-6	few	TRBD2	TRBJ2-5	CASSMGLAGEETQYF	TGTGCCAGCAGCATGGGACTAGCGGGAGAAGAGACCCAGTACTTC
TRBV14	once	.	TRBJ2-1	CASGNLAYNEQFF	TGTGCCAGCGGGAATTTGGCCTACAATGAGCAGTTCTTC
TRBV20-1	.	.	TRBJ2-1	CSARDRGGILYNEQFF	TGCAGTGCTAGAGATCGGGGCGGGATACTCTACAATGAGCAGTTCTTC
TRBV4-1	few	TRBD2	TRBJ2-1	CASSQDSRTSGGDHEQFF	TGCGCCAGCAGCCAAGATTCCAGGACTAGCGGGGGGGATCATGAGCAGTTCTTC
TRBV27	few	.	TRBJ2-1	CASSAGQRIYNEQFF	TGTGCCAGCAGTGCCGGCCAGCGGATATACAATGAGCAGTTCTTC
TRBV20-1	.	TRBD1	TRBJ1-6	CSASPGGTIDSPLHF	TGCAGTGCTAGCCCAGGGGGTACGATTGATTCACCCCTCCACTTT
TRBV6-5	.	.	TRBJ1-6	CASSYSRQGSGSPLHF	TGTGCCAGCAGTTACTCGCGGCAGGGATCGGGTTCACCCCTCCACTTT
TRBV7-2	few	TRBD2	TRBJ2-7	CASSQRLAGRPTYEQYF	TGTGCCAGCAGCCAAAGACTAGCGGGGAGACCTACCTACGAGCAGTACTTC
TRBV5-1	.	TRBD2	TRBJ2-7	CASSAGLAGGLLYNEQYF	TGCGCCAGCAGCGCGGGACTAGCGGGGGGGCTCCTTTACAATGAGCAGTACTTC
TRBV7-2	few	TRBD1	TRBJ2-3	CASSSKPKGTGGLYTQYF	TGTGCCAGCAGCTCGAAGCCGAAGGGGACAGGGGGCTTATATACGCAGTATTTT